This TCR beta chain comes out of a study of T cell repertoires in cytomegalovirus infection. Study-level background: CMV epitopes, recently identified HLA-C-restricted and well-studied HLA-B-restricted, were used.

Study-wide findings and caveats: HLA-C-restricted CMV clonotypes gave the most frequent clonotype in two of eight donors.

The CDR3 has 14 residues. Per the germline V gene, CDR1 is MNHEY and CDR2 is SVGEGT. V dropped 2 bases and J dropped 0 bases, with 7 bases sitting between them. Points on this clonotype: Its specificity is unknown.

Using its own MiXCR run on the reads, TCRdb lists one record per CDR3 protein. Here the sample spans about 160,000 distinct CDR3 sequences, less than 25% being singletons. The chain links TRBV6-2 or TRBV6-3 to TRBJ1-2; no firm D call. Material: CD8+ T cells from cultured PBMCs, obtained from culture after CMV antigen stimulation. The receptor's source is a human donor in good health (CMV status not recorded). Some clones in this sample may be carry-over from other donors' samples. CDR3 coding DNA: TGTGCCAGCAGTTACGATGGGGCTAACTATGGCTACACCTTC. It is translated as CASSYDGANYGYTF.